The source of this T cell receptor (beta chain) is a study of neurological immune-mediated disorders. The study, taken as a whole, reports: The absence of shared CDR3 amino acid sequences among expanded clones across subjects suggests private repertoires in all groups.

Template-switch 5'RACE cDNA synthesis added a 10-nucleotide unique molecular identifier. Using its own MiXCR run on the 5' RACE reads, TCRdb lists one record per CDR3 protein. This table holds tens of thousands of distinct CDR3 sequences, over 3.5% found once. This CDR3 region has 14 residues. CDR1 is DFQATT, CDR2 SNEGSKA, per germline (reference sequence). V dropped 6 bases and J dropped 5; count of bases not matched to a gene: 6. There are many counts of this clonotype. Its antigen is undetermined. Sequences were obtained from CD4+ T cells from blood. The source of this sequence is a woman aged 40-49 years with multiple sclerosis. V and J are TRBV20-1 and TRBJ2-3; 12 bases align to TRBD2. The CDR3 sequence: CSAFLAGGQDTQYF. The DNA of the CDR3 is TGCAGTGCCTTCCTAGCGGGGGGGCAAGATACGCAGTATTTT.